This TCR beta chain emerged from a study of Graves' ophthalmopathy and Graves' hyperthyroidism. The germline gives CDR1 SGDLS, CDR2 YYNGEE. CDR3 length: 15 residues. General observations from the study: This model predicted ophthalmopathy progression (sensitivity roughly 64%, specificity 72.22%). Blood also held most thyroid clonotypes expanded above 0.001 frequency.

Moderately to severely active ophthalmopathy under 3 months, CAS at least 3, NOSPECS at least 4. PBMCs had their origin in fresh peripheral blood (roughly 10 ml). Beta-chain TCR CDR3 regions were amplified from RNA transcripts. Investigators did first-round RT-PCR with HTBI primers, then second-round multiplex PCR. TCRdb processed the multiplex PCR reads anew with MiXCR; each CDR3 protein has one entry. The sample records hundreds of thousands of distinct CDR3 sequences, under 50% being singletons. For this clonotype: The antigen is unknown. Compared with germline, one end of the junction differs, possibly owing to a read error.

The receptor's source is an adult man with Graves' ophthalmopathy. Sequencing was done on a sample of peripheral blood. This rearrangement joins TRBV9 to TRBJ2-5; 9 nucleotides agree with TRBD1. CDR3 loop: CASSVGGQGQVTQYF. The CDR3 DNA reads TGTGCCAGCAGCGTAGGAGGACAGGGGCAAGTGACCCAGTACTTC.